The 8 T cell receptor beta chains given below trace back to one sample, sequenced in a study of T cells in Graves' hyperthyroidism and ophthalmopathy. Template material for amplifying TCR beta CDR3 regions consisted of RNA transcripts. TCR CDR3 underwent first-round RT-PCR with the HTBI primer set. TCRdb analysed the multiplex PCR reads with MiXCR anew, one entry per CDR3 protein. Among 400,000 or so distinct CDR3 sequences listed, about 16% were seen once. The specimen sequenced was blood. Receptors were obtained from a woman aged 55-75 years with Graves' ophthalmopathy.

This clonotype was counted many times. V usage is TRBV12-3 or TRBV12-4 and J usage is TRBJ1-1; 7 bases fit TRBD1. CDR3 size: 12 residues. Trimming cost V 6 bases and J 4 bases; bases outside gene matches: 2. CDR3 coding DNA: TGTGCCAGCAGAGACAGGGTCACTGAAGCTTTCTTT. It yields the protein CASRDRVTEAFF.

There are a few counts of this clonotype. The chain is built from TRBV9 and TRBJ2-7; D unclear. In germline, CDR1 is SGDLS, CDR2 YYNGEE. Trimming took 0 bases from V and 0 from J, leaving 7 bases between them. The length of the CDR3 is 14 residues. CDR3 bases: TGTGCCAGCAGCGTAGACGGAAACTCCTACGAGCAGTACTTC. It specifies CASSVDGNSYEQYF. The full variable domain, its missing parts supplied by reference TRBV9 and TRBJ2-7, is DSGVTQTPKHLITATGQRVTLRCSPRSGDLSVYWYQQSLDQGLQFLIQYYNGEERAKGNILERFSAQQFPDLHSELNLSSLELGDSALYFCASSVDGNSYEQYFGPGTRLTVT.

Ten or more counts support this clonotype. The V gene is TRBV11-2, the J gene TRBJ1-1, with D possibly matching TRBD1 (6 bases). Germline assignment: CDR1 SGHAT and CDR2 FQNNGV. The CDR3 covers 14 residues. Trimming left V 3 bases short and J 6 bases short, with 14 bases between. The CDR3 protein is CASSLRWGAPEAFF. CDR3 nucleotide sequence: TGTGCCAGCAGCTTGAGATGGGGGGCCCCTGAAGCTTTCTTT.

In its sample, this clonotype was seen a few times. This chain uses TRBV4-1 with TRBJ2-1, with 7 nucleotides matching TRBD1. V shed 1 base, J shed 3 bases, and the junction held 9 bases outside the gene matches. CDR3 size: 17 residues. From germline, CDR1 is MGHRA and CDR2 YSYEKL. CDR3 in DNA: TGCGCCAGCAGCCAAGCCCCGGGACAGATGGACTACAATGAGCAGTTCTTC. Translated: CASSQAPGQMDYNEQFF.

Regarding this clonotype: An end of the junction does not agree with germline; a read error may underlie this. This chain connects TRBV29-1 to TRBJ1-1; D gene ambiguous. This CDR3 has 13 residues. Germline assignment: CDR1 SQVTM and CDR2 ANQGSEA. The CDR3 nucleotides read TGCAGCGCTGAATTGGCGGATCACACTGAAGCTTTCTTT. Its protein product is CSAELADHTEAFF.

This clonotype was detected ten times or more. The chain is built from TRBV3-1 and TRBJ1-1; tentative D call: TRBD1 (6 bases). The CDR3 is made up of 16 amino acids. Germline CDR1 and CDR2: LGHDT and YNNKEL (reference sequence). V was clipped by 4 bases and J by 2 bases, with 17 bases between them. The CDR3 protein is CASSPPPTGLNTEAFF. CDR3 DNA sequence: TGTGCCAGCAGCCCCCCCCCTACAGGGCTTAACACTGAAGCTTTCTTT.

This sequence joins TRBV24-1 and TRBJ2-7; D is unclear. The V end lost 5 bases, the J end lost 5 bases, and 6 bases lay between the germline ends. Germline V gene data show CDR1 as KGHDR and CDR2 as SFDVKD. CDR3 length: 11 amino acids. CDR3 loop: CATSGGDEQYF. As DNA, the CDR3 is TGTGCCACCAGTGGGGGTGACGAGCAGTACTTC.

This clonotype was recorded at least ten times. V and J are TRBV2 and TRBJ2-3; 10 bases match TRBD2. CDR3 length: 13 amino acids. V dropped 10 bases and J dropped 2; count of bases not matched to a gene: 3. The germline gives CDR1 SNHLY, CDR2 FYNNEI. The CDR3 nucleotides read TGTGCCATCGGACTAGCGGACACAGATACGCAGTATTTT. Encoded protein: CAIGLADTDTQYF.